The 24 T cell receptor beta chains given below trace back to one sample, sequenced in a study of glioma-infiltrating T cells after dendritic cell vaccination. Time point noted: after dendritic cell vaccination, including at tumor progression/relapse. The repertoire was sequenced with immunoSEQ multiplex PCR; TCRdb's copy has only in-frame clones and lacks some. The repertoire includes roughly 56,000 clones, more than 75% of them detected once, and just under 9% sits in the top ten. This specimen consisted of blood, obtained after dendritic cell vaccination. The receptors were gathered from a human donor with glioblastoma.

This sequence joins TRBV13 and TRBJ2-1, with TRBD2 matching over 10 bases. CDR1 is PRHDT and CDR2 is FYEKMQ in the germline V gene (reference sequence). Trimming took 5 bases from V and 3 from J; bases not matched to a gene: 7. The CDR3 has 16 residues. The CDR3 coding sequence is TGTGCCAGCAGCGCCTCCGAGCGGGGGGGCTACAATGAGCAGTTCTTC. Translated, it gives CASSASERGGYNEQFF.

The chain couples TRBV6-5 to TRBJ1-5; D is unclear. Germline values: CDR1 MNHEY, CDR2 SVGAGI. V was pared by 0 bases and J by 1 base, with 4 bases between. CDR3 size: 14 residues. The CDR3 is CASSYSGSNQPQHF. CDR3 nucleotides: TGTGCCAGCAGTTACTCGGGCAGCAATCAGCCCCAGCATTTT.

The rearrangement joins TRBV7-2 to TRBJ2-3; 11 nucleotides align to TRBD2. J gave up 7 bases and V 4 bases, and 7 bases lay outside the gene matches. The CDR3 has 15 amino acids. The germline gives CDR1 SGHTA, CDR2 FQGNSA. The CDR3 is CASSSTSGGHNTQYF. The CDR3 region has the DNA TGTGCCAGCAGCTCCACTAGCGGGGGTCACAATACGCAGTATTTT.

In DNA form, the CDR3 reads TGTGCCAGCAGCTCGGACAGGGAATGGGGTCAGCCCCAGCATTTT. Its translation is CASSSDREWGQPQHF. The chain combines TRBV5-6 with TRBJ1-5; TRBD1 matches 8 bases. Germline V gives CDR1 SGHDT, CDR2 YYEEEE. CDR3 length equals 15 residues. V was clipped by 3 bases and J by 6 bases; unmatched bases: 8.

Points on this clone: The junction does not match germline at one end; this may be a read error. The chain couples TRBV2 to TRBJ1-1, with TRBD1 identical over 8 bases. This CDR3 is 11 amino acids long. Germline V gene sequence: CDR1 SNHLY, CDR2 FYNNEI. This CDR3 is CASRGRSGQEF. CDR3 DNA sequence: TGTGCCAGCAGGGGGAGGTCGGGACAGGAGTTT.

The chain carries TRBV7-9 and TRBJ2-1, with D maybe TRBD2 (6 bases). From germline, CDR1 is SEHNR and CDR2 FQNEAQ (reference sequence). This CDR3 comprises 14 residues. Trimming removed 0 bases at V and 8 bases at J, with 11 bases between. CDR3 in amino acids: CASSLAAGGYEQFF. As DNA, the CDR3 is TGTGCCAGCAGCTTAGCGGCTGGGGGGTATGAGCAGTTCTTC. The full variable domain, with the rest looked up from reference TRBV7-9 and TRBJ2-1, is DTGVSQNPRHKITKRGQNVTFRCDPISEHNRLYWYRQTLGQGPEFLTYFQNEAQLEKSRLLSDRFSAERPKGSFSTLEIQRTEQGDSAMYLCASSLAAGGYEQFFGPGTRLTVL.

The J gene is TRBJ2-7, the V gene TRBV4-1; the D gene is possibly TRBD1 (5 bases). Trimming left V 0 bases short and J 0 bases short, with 9 bases between. The CDR3 extends over 15 amino acids. CDR1 and CDR2 (germline): MGHRA, YSYEKL. The DNA of the CDR3 is TGCGCCAGCAGCCAAGATTACAGGAGCTCCTACGAGCAGTACTTC. Amino acids: CASSQDYRSSYEQYF.

The rearrangement joins TRBV29-1 to TRBJ2-3, with D unresolved. Germline-derived CDR1 and CDR2 are SQVTM and ANQGSEA. The CDR3 is made up of 16 amino acids. The germline V and J ends were trimmed by 4 bases and 2 bases, with 19 bases remaining between them. The CDR3 is CSVVGGWAQNTDTQYF. CDR3 bases: TGCAGCGTTGTGGGTGGTTGGGCACAAAACACAGATACGCAGTATTTT.

This clone appeared a single time. CDR3 amino acids: CASSASPGGLRSYEQYF. In nucleotides, the CDR3 is TGCGCCAGCAGTGCTTCTCCAGGGGGCTTAAGGTCCTACGAGCAGTACTTC. This chain connects TRBV10-2 to TRBJ2-7; 8 positions agree with TRBD1. CDR1 and CDR2 from the germline V gene are WSHSY and SAAADI. The CDR3 runs 17 residues. J was trimmed by 1 base and V by 4 bases; bases with no gene match: 12.

This rearrangement joins TRBV4-3 to TRBJ1-2; D is possibly TRBD1 (5 bases). The CDR3 is made up of 15 amino acids. The V gene's germline CDR1 is LGHNA and CDR2 YSLEER. Trimming stripped 0 bases from V and 8 bases from J, with 16 bases between. The CDR3 is CASSQDQEGANGYTF. DNA for the CDR3: TGCGCCAGCAGCCAAGATCAGGAAGGGGCTAACGGCTACACCTTC.

The chain joins TRBV7-9 to TRBJ2-5; maybe TRBD1 (5 bases). The CDR3 is 14 residues long. Germline loops: CDR1 SEHNR, CDR2 FQNEAQ (reference sequence). The V end lost 1 base, the J end lost 2 bases, and 8 bases lay between the germline ends. The DNA for the CDR3 is TGTGCCAGCAGCTTAGGACAGCCGCAAGAGACCCAGTACTTC. Its translation: CASSLGQPQETQYF.

J is TRBJ2-3 and V is TRBV4-3; D is unresolved. Trimming cost V 2 bases and J 2 bases, with 8 bases left between them. The CDR3 spans 14 residues. Germline CDR1 reads LGHNA; CDR2 reads YSLEER. The CDR3 region is CASSQHSSTDTQYF. The CDR3 DNA is TGCGCCAGCAGCCAACACTCGTCCACAGATACGCAGTATTTT.

CDR3 protein: CAWSAGNTEAFF. As DNA, the CDR3 is TGTGCCTGGAGTGCAGGGAACACTGAAGCTTTCTTT. V usage is TRBV30 and J usage is TRBJ1-1; D unclear. The CDR3 runs 12 residues. V lost 1 base and J 1 base, leaving 4 bases between the germline ends. Germline CDR1 reads GTSNPN; CDR2 reads SVGIG (reference sequence).

The chain employs TRBV27 and TRBJ1-1; D is uncertain. This CDR3 is 13 amino acids long. Germline CDR1 MNHEY, CDR2 SMNVEV (reference sequence). The germline V and J ends were trimmed by 6 bases and 5 bases, with 13 bases remaining between them. CDR3 protein: CASSPSTSTEAFF. For the CDR3, the DNA is TGTGCCAGCAGCCCTTCGACATCGACTGAAGCTTTCTTT.

The sample holds many counts of this clone. The chain couples TRBV7-6 to TRBJ1-6; 7 nucleotides align to TRBD1. This CDR3 has 14 residues. V lost 0 bases and J lost 10; bases outside the gene matches: 3. Germline CDR1 reads SGHVS; CDR2 reads FNYEAQ. The CDR3 nucleotides read TGTGCCAGCAGCTTAGCAGGGGGCGACTCACCCCTCCACTTT. Protein product: CASSLAGGDSPLHF. Drawing the rest from reference TRBV7-6 and TRBJ1-6, the complete variable domain is GAGVSQSPRYKVTKRGQDVALRCDPISGHVSLYWYRQALGQGPEFLTYFNYEAQQDKSGLPNDRFSAERPEGSISTLTIQRTEQRDSAMYRCASSLAGGDSPLHFGNGTRLTVT.

With regard to this clone: This specimen includes other DNA sequences encoding the same CDR3. The chain combines TRBV4-2 with TRBJ1-6, with D possibly TRBD1 on 5 matching bases. CDR1 is LGHNA, CDR2 YNFKEQ, per germline. The CDR3 covers 15 residues. The V gene lost 4 bases and the J gene lost 5 bases, with 12 bases spanning the gap. CDR3 region: CASSRSRGDNSPLHF. CDR3 coding DNA: TGTGCCAGCAGCCGTTCCCGGGGGGATAATTCACCCCTCCACTTT.

The chain recombines TRBV9 with TRBJ1-3; a weak D match, TRBD1 (5 bases). The CDR3 sequence is 14 residues long. Germline CDR1 is SGDLS and CDR2 is YYNGEE. The V gene lost 4 bases and the J gene lost 4 bases, with 12 bases spanning the gap. The CDR3 protein is CASSPQGVGNTIYF. CDR3 DNA sequence: TGTGCCAGCAGCCCCCAGGGTGTAGGAAACACCATATATTTT.

This clone was observed a single time. The V and J genes are TRBV5-6 and TRBJ1-5, with D tentatively TRBD1 (6 bases). The CDR3 consists of 15 residues. Trimming removed 4 bases from V and 5 bases from J, with 16 bases in between. The germline V gene encodes CDR1 SGHDT and CDR2 YYEEEE. The CDR3 loop reads CASSPGLNRDQPQHF. The CDR3 coding sequence is TGTGCCAGCAGCCCGGGCCTAAACAGGGATCAGCCCCAGCATTTT.

The chain carries TRBV19 and TRBJ2-1; a weak D match, TRBD2 (5 bases). The CDR3 loop spans 15 amino acids. The ends were cut back, 5 bases at V and 7 bases at J, with 18 bases in the middle. Per germline, CDR1 LNHDA and CDR2 SQIVND (reference sequence). CDR3 loop: CASSRLAGFFNEQFF. DNA of the CDR3: TGTGCCAGTAGTCGGCTAGCCGGTTTCTTTAATGAGCAGTTCTTC.

This chain connects TRBV4-3 to TRBJ1-5, with D possibly matching TRBD1 (5 bases). Trimming cost V 0 bases and J 5 bases, with 17 bases left between them. Germline lookup yields CDR1 LGHNA and CDR2 YSLEER. The CDR3 spans 17 residues. In DNA form, the CDR3 reads TGCGCCAGCAGCCAAGATTCGGAGGGACCAGCGGATCAGCCCCAGCATTTT. It translates to CASSQDSEGPADQPQHF.

The chain couples TRBV7-9 to TRBJ1-2, with D uncertain. CDR3 size: 17 residues. Germline V gene data show CDR1 as SEHNR and CDR2 as FQNEAQ (reference sequence). Trimming took 2 bases from V and 7 from J, leaving 23 bases between them. The CDR3 sequence is CASSLPPGAREGGGYTF. DNA for the CDR3: TGTGCCAGCAGCTTACCGCCTGGCGCTAGGGAAGGAGGTGGCTACACCTTC. The whole variable domain, filled in from reference TRBV7-9 and TRBJ1-2, reads DTGVSQNPRHKITKRGQNVTFRCDPISEHNRLYWYRQTLGQGPEFLTYFQNEAQLEKSRLLSDRFSAERPKGSFSTLEIQRTEQGDSAMYLCASSLPPGAREGGGYTFGSGTRLTVV.

The gene calls are TRBV28 and TRBJ2-7, with D possibly TRBD1 on 8 matching bases. The V and J ends lost 7 bases and 1 base respectively, with 20 bases between them. This CDR3 comprises 16 residues. Per the germline V gene, CDR1 is MDHEN and CDR2 is SYDVKM. The CDR3 sequence is CASIDVGGDRSYEQYF. The CDR3 DNA reads as TGTGCCAGCATCGACGTGGGGGGGGACAGGTCCTACGAGCAGTACTTC.

This clone was counted once. The chain joins TRBV5-1 to TRBJ1-2; 8 nucleotides line up with TRBD1. After removal of 0 bases from V and 7 bases from J, the junction contained 5 bases not matched to a gene. Germline-derived CDR1 and CDR2 are SGHRS and YFSETQ. CDR3 length: 14 residues. The CDR3: CASSLDGQGGGYTF. The CDR3 region has the DNA TGCGCCAGCAGCTTGGATGGACAGGGAGGTGGCTACACCTTC.

In DNA form, the CDR3 reads TGTGCCAGCAGTTCGGGGGGCACCGGGGGATCACCCCTCCACTTT. It encodes CASSSGGTGGSPLHF. The rearrangement joins TRBV27 to TRBJ1-6; the D gene is possibly TRBD1 (6 bases). Trimming shortened V by 4 bases and J by 10 bases, and 17 bases separated the two germline ends. Germline CDR1 is MNHEY and CDR2 is SMNVEV (reference sequence). The length of the CDR3 is 15 residues.